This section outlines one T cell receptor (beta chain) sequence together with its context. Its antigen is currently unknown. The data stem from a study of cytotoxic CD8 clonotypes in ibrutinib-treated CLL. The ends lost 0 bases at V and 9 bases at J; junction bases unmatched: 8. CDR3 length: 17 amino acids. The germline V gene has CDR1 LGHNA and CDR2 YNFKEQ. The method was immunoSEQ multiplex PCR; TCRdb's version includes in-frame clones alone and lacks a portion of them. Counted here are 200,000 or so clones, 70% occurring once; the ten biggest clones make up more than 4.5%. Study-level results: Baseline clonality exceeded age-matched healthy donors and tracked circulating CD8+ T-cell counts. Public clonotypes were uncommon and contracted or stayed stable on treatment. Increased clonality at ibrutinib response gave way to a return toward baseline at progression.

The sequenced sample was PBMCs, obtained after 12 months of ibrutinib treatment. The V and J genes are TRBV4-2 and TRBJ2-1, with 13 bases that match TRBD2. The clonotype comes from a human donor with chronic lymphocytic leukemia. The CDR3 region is CASSQDKGTSGIGEQFF. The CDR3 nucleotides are TGTGCCAGCAGCCAAGATAAGGGGACTAGCGGGATCGGTGAGCAGTTCTTC.